This is a list of T cell receptor beta chains from one sample in a study of cytomegalovirus exposure and HLA in healthy donors. Sequencing was performed with immunoSEQ multiplex PCR; in TCRdb, only in-frame clones are kept and a portion is missing. The sample lists about 110,000 clones; 70% to 80% were seen once. The sequenced sample was PBMCs. The source of these receptors is a man between 18 and 29 years old in good health and CMV-seronegative. The CDR3 runs from the conserved cysteine through the conserved F or W. The D gene is left open where the match is weak. Clone sizes are given selectively: once, few, many, or a class where the clone is expanded.

V gene: TRBV27; clone size: NA; D gene: NA; J gene: TRBJ1-2; CDR3 protein: CASAGTRGGYTF; CDR3 DNA: TGTGCCAGTGCTGGGACTCGAGGCGGCTACACCTTC
V gene: TRBV7-2; clone size: once; D gene: NA; J gene: TRBJ1-5; CDR3 protein: CASSLVRNQPQHF; CDR3 DNA: TGTGCCAGCAGCTTAGTCCGGAATCAGCCCCAGCATTTT
V gene: TRBV19; clone size: NA; D gene: TRBD1; J gene: TRBJ2-5; CDR3 protein: CASKGTRGRGLGETQYF; CDR3 DNA: TGTGCCAGTAAAGGGACCCGAGGCAGGGGGCTCGGGGAGACCCAGTACTTC
V gene: TRBV19; clone size: NA; D gene: NA; J gene: TRBJ2-3; CDR3 protein: CATGSDSTDTQYF; CDR3 DNA: TGTGCCACGGGATCGGACAGCACAGATACGCAGTATTTT
V gene: TRBV28; clone size: NA; D gene: NA; J gene: TRBJ1-5; CDR3 protein: CASSHDNSNQPQHF; CDR3 DNA: TGTGCCAGCAGCCACGACAATAGCAATCAGCCCCAGCATTTT
V gene: TRBV19; clone size: NA; D gene: TRBD1; J gene: TRBJ2-5; CDR3 protein: CASSLGQLQETQYF; CDR3 DNA: TGTGCCAGTAGTTTGGGACAGCTCCAAGAGACCCAGTACTTC
V gene: TRBV27; clone size: NA; D gene: TRBD1; J gene: TRBJ1-2; CDR3 protein: CASGGGHVYGYTF; CDR3 DNA: TGTGCCAGCGGAGGGGGCCACGTCTATGGCTACACCTTC
V gene: TRBV6-1; clone size: NA; D gene: TRBD1; J gene: TRBJ2-2; CDR3 protein: CASSEGQETGELFF; CDR3 DNA: TGTGCCAGCAGTGAGGGACAGGAGACCGGGGAGCTGTTTTTT
V gene: TRBV19; clone size: NA; D gene: TRBD1; J gene: TRBJ1-1; CDR3 protein: CASGQGTDTEAFF; CDR3 DNA: TGTGCCAGTGGACAGGGGACGGACACTGAAGCTTTCTTT
V gene: TRBV5-1; clone size: NA; D gene: NA; J gene: TRBJ2-4; CDR3 protein: CASSLKGPREAKNIQYF; CDR3 DNA: TGCGCCAGCAGCTTAAAGGGTCCCCGGGAAGCCAAAAACATTCAGTACTTC
V gene: TRBV6-5; clone size: NA; D gene: NA; J gene: TRBJ1-6; CDR3 protein: CASSKGRVSNSPLHF; CDR3 DNA: TGTGCCAGCAGTAAGGGCAGGGTTTCTAATTCACCCCTCCACTTT
V gene: TRBV6-5; clone size: NA; D gene: NA; J gene: TRBJ2-7; CDR3 protein: CASSKSTEGHEQYF; CDR3 DNA: TGTGCCAGCAGTAAATCGACCGAGGGCCACGAGCAGTACTTC
V gene: TRBV13; clone size: NA; D gene: TRBD2; J gene: TRBJ2-3; CDR3 protein: CASSSLAGGSTDTQYF; CDR3 DNA: TGTGCCAGCAGCTCACTAGCGGGGGGGAGCACAGATACGCAGTATTTT
V gene: TRBV19; clone size: NA; D gene: NA; J gene: TRBJ2-5; CDR3 protein: CASSIGQGKGETQYF; CDR3 DNA: TGTGCCAGTAGTATTGGGCAGGGTAAAGGAGAGACCCAGTACTTC
V gene: TRBV7-9; clone size: NA; D gene: TRBD2; J gene: TRBJ2-7; CDR3 protein: CASSSSGGSYEQYF; CDR3 DNA: TGTGCCAGCAGCTCTAGCGGGGGAAGCTACGAGCAGTACTTC
V gene: TRBV20-1; clone size: NA; D gene: NA; J gene: TRBJ2-7; CDR3 protein: CSAVDSREQYF; CDR3 DNA: TGCAGTGCTGTTGACTCTCGCGAGCAGTACTTC
V gene: TRBV9; clone size: NA; D gene: NA; J gene: TRBJ2-7; CDR3 protein: CASSPVAGEKAYEQYF; CDR3 DNA: TGTGCCAGCAGCCCCGTAGCAGGGGAGAAGGCCTACGAGCAGTACTTC
V gene: TRBV5-4; clone size: NA; D gene: NA; J gene: TRBJ2-3; CDR3 protein: CASSRPTQGGSTDTQYF; CDR3 DNA: TGTGCCAGCAGCCGGCCGACACAGGGGGGGAGCACAGATACGCAGTATTTT
V gene: TRBV5-1; clone size: NA; D gene: TRBD2; J gene: TRBJ2-7; CDR3 protein: CASSLGLAGDSSYEQYF; CDR3 DNA: TGCGCCAGCAGCTTGGGACTAGCGGGGGACAGCTCCTACGAGCAGTACTTC
V gene: TRBV6-5; clone size: few; D gene: NA; J gene: TRBJ2-7; CDR3 protein: CASSWGPTYEQYF; CDR3 DNA: TGTGCCAGCAGTTGGGGCCCCACCTACGAGCAGTACTTC
V gene: TRBV6-4; clone size: NA; D gene: NA; J gene: TRBJ2-1; CDR3 protein: CASSQGSVQDEQFF; CDR3 DNA: TGTGCCAGCAGCCAAGGGTCAGTACAGGATGAGCAGTTCTTC
V gene: TRBV6-1; clone size: NA; D gene: NA; J gene: TRBJ1-2; CDR3 protein: CASSEGGGYGYTF; CDR3 DNA: TGTGCCAGCAGTGAAGGGGGCGGCTATGGCTACACCTTC
V gene: TRBV9; clone size: NA; D gene: TRBD1; J gene: TRBJ1-1; CDR3 protein: CASSVGTGVTEAFF; CDR3 DNA: TGTGCCAGCAGCGTGGGGACAGGGGTGACTGAAGCTTTCTTT
V gene: TRBV11-1; clone size: NA; D gene: NA; J gene: TRBJ1-4; CDR3 protein: CASSARRGNEKLFF; CDR3 DNA: TGTGCCAGCAGCGCCAGACGGGGGAATGAAAAACTGTTTTTT
V gene: TRBV12-2; clone size: NA; D gene: NA; J gene: TRBJ2-5; CDR3 protein: CASRLPGAGGKALTRETQYF; CDR3 DNA: TGTGCAAGTCGCTTACCCGGGGCGGGGGGCAAAGCCTTAACTAGGGAGACCCAGTACTTC
V gene: TRBV5-6; clone size: few; D gene: NA; J gene: TRBJ2-7; CDR3 protein: CASSATGDSFEQYF; CDR3 DNA: TGTGCCAGCAGCGCAACAGGGGACTCTTTTGAGCAGTACTTC
V gene: TRBV6-6; clone size: NA; D gene: TRBD2; J gene: TRBJ2-3; CDR3 protein: CASSFTSAFTDTQYF; CDR3 DNA: TGTGCCAGCAGTTTTACTAGCGCCTTCACAGATACGCAGTATTTT
V gene: TRBV29-1; clone size: NA; D gene: TRBD2; J gene: TRBJ2-3; CDR3 protein: CSSRGGVSTDTQYF; CDR3 DNA: TGCAGCTCCCGGGGGGGGGTAAGCACAGATACGCAGTATTTT
V gene: TRBV7-2; clone size: NA; D gene: TRBD2; J gene: TRBJ2-5; CDR3 protein: CASSLALWSGLAGGETQYF; CDR3 DNA: TGTGCCAGCAGCTTAGCGCTATGGTCGGGACTAGCGGGGGGGGAGACCCAGTACTTC
V gene: TRBV19; clone size: NA; D gene: NA; J gene: TRBJ2-1; CDR3 protein: CASSIVVWGPDNEQFF; CDR3 DNA: TGTGCCAGTAGTATAGTGGTGTGGGGGCCGGACAATGAGCAGTTCTTC
V gene: TRBV6-6; clone size: NA; D gene: NA; J gene: TRBJ1-2; CDR3 protein: CASRPGGAPSNYGYTF; CDR3 DNA: TGTGCCAGCAGACCCGGCGGGGCCCCCTCTAACTATGGCTACACCTTC
V gene: TRBV5-1; clone size: NA; D gene: NA; J gene: TRBJ2-7; CDR3 protein: CASSLDLGAPYEQYF; CDR3 DNA: TGCGCCAGCAGCTTGGATCTTGGGGCCCCCTACGAGCAGTACTTC
V gene: TRBV19; clone size: NA; D gene: NA; J gene: TRBJ2-7; CDR3 protein: CASSTSGEQYF; CDR3 DNA: TGTGCCAGTAGTACCAGTGGCGAGCAGTACTTC
V gene: TRBV7-3; clone size: once; D gene: TRBD2; J gene: TRBJ2-1; CDR3 protein: CASSLLAGGHNEQFF; CDR3 DNA: TGTGCCAGCAGCTTACTAGCGGGGGGGCACAATGAGCAGTTCTTC
V gene: TRBV7-9; clone size: NA; D gene: NA; J gene: TRBJ1-5; CDR3 protein: CSSSPGAGDNQPQHF; CDR3 DNA: TGTTCCAGCAGCCCCGGGGCAGGGGATAATCAGCCCCAGCATTTT
V gene: TRBV6-1; clone size: NA; D gene: NA; J gene: TRBJ1-2; CDR3 protein: CASSEGGHRAGYTF; CDR3 DNA: TGTGCCAGCAGTGAAGGCGGGCACAGGGCTGGCTACACCTTC
V gene: TRBV10-2; clone size: NA; D gene: TRBD2; J gene: TRBJ2-3; CDR3 protein: CASSPTSGGAPGTDTQYF; CDR3 DNA: TGCGCCAGCAGTCCCACTAGCGGGGGGGCCCCTGGCACAGATACGCAGTATTTT
V gene: TRBV5-4; clone size: few; D gene: TRBD2; J gene: TRBJ2-6; CDR3 protein: CASSPPGGAAGANVLTF; CDR3 DNA: TGTGCCAGCAGCCCGCCGGGGGGGGCGGCTGGGGCCAACGTCCTGACTTTC
V gene: TRBV10-1; clone size: once; D gene: NA; J gene: TRBJ2-1; CDR3 protein: CASQETGWGNEQFF; CDR3 DNA: TGCGCCAGCCAGGAGACGGGGTGGGGCAATGAGCAGTTCTTC
V gene: TRBV9; clone size: NA; D gene: NA; J gene: TRBJ2-5; CDR3 protein: CASSVGGVQETQYF; CDR3 DNA: TGTGCCAGCAGCGTTGGAGGGGTCCAAGAGACCCAGTACTTC
V gene: TRBV10-3; clone size: NA; D gene: TRBD1; J gene: TRBJ1-1; CDR3 protein: CAISGDSQNEAFF; CDR3 DNA: TGTGCCATCAGCGGGGACAGCCAAAATGAAGCTTTCTTT
V gene: TRBV29-1; clone size: NA; D gene: NA; J gene: TRBJ1-5; CDR3 protein: CSVMEGSQPQHF; CDR3 DNA: TGCAGCGTGATGGAGGGGAGTCAGCCCCAGCATTTT
V gene: TRBV2; clone size: once; D gene: NA; J gene: TRBJ2-5; CDR3 protein: CASSEVQKLFEETQYF; CDR3 DNA: TGTGCCAGCAGTGAAGTACAGAAATTATTCGAAGAGACCCAGTACTTC
V gene: TRBV19; clone size: NA; D gene: NA; J gene: TRBJ1-3; CDR3 protein: CASSMVGASGNTIYF; CDR3 DNA: TGTGCCAGTAGTATGGTGGGGGCGAGCGGAAACACCATATATTTT
V gene: TRBV5-6; clone size: NA; D gene: NA; J gene: TRBJ2-5; CDR3 protein: CASRIQGQETQYF; CDR3 DNA: TGTGCCAGCAGGATACAGGGTCAAGAGACCCAGTACTTC
V gene: TRBV19; clone size: once; D gene: TRBD1; J gene: TRBJ2-5; CDR3 protein: CASSPPGTVDETQYF; CDR3 DNA: TGTGCCAGTAGTCCCCCCGGGACAGTGGATGAGACCCAGTACTTC
V gene: TRBV19; clone size: NA; D gene: NA; J gene: TRBJ1-5; CDR3 protein: CASSMRPGVGWEPQHF; CDR3 DNA: TGTGCCAGTAGTATGAGGCCAGGGGTGGGTTGGGAGCCCCAGCATTTT
V gene: TRBV2; clone size: NA; D gene: TRBD2; J gene: TRBJ2-2; CDR3 protein: CASSPGGGRSGELFF; CDR3 DNA: TGTGCCAGCAGTCCTGGGGGGGGACGGTCCGGGGAGCTGTTTTTT
V gene: TRBV18; clone size: once; D gene: NA; J gene: TRBJ1-4; CDR3 protein: CASCAGLANEKLFF; CDR3 DNA: TGTGCCAGCTGTGCAGGGCTAGCTAATGAAAAACTGTTTTTT
V gene: TRBV9; clone size: NA; D gene: TRBD1; J gene: TRBJ1-1; CDR3 protein: CASSVLRPNGTGGTEAFF; CDR3 DNA: TGTGCCAGCAGCGTCTTACGACCAAACGGGACAGGGGGCACTGAAGCTTTCTTT
V gene: TRBV4-2; clone size: NA; D gene: NA; J gene: TRBJ1-3; CDR3 protein: CASSQDSRGNTIYF; CDR3 DNA: TGTGCCAGCAGCCAAGACTCCCGGGGAAACACCATATATTTT